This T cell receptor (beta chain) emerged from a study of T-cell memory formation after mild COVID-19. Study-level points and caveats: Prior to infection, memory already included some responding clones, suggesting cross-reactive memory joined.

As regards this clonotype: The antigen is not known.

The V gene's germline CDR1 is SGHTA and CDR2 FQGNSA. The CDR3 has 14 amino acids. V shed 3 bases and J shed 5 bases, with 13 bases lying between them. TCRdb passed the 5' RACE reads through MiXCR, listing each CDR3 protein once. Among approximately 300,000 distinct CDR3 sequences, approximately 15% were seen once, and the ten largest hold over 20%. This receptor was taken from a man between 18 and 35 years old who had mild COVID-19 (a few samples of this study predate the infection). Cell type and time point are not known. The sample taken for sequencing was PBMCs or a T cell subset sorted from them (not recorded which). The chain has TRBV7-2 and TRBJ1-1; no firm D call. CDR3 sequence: CASSLPDGGTEAFF. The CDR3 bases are TGTGCCAGCAGCTTGCCTGACGGCGGGACTGAAGCTTTCTTT.